This T cell receptor beta chain was captured in a study of Ad26.COV2.S vaccination and SARS-CoV-2 variants (TCRdb year 2021). About the study as a whole: Vaccine-arm donors were drawn from COV1001, a multicentre, randomized, double-blind, placebo-controlled phase I-IIa trial of Ad26.COV2.S in healthy adults. Ad26.COV2.S was administered intramuscularly at a dose of 5x10^10 or 1x10^11 viral particles, either as one shot or as two shots given 56 days apart. TCRbeta repertoire sequencing was used to assess the specificity and breadth of SARS-CoV-2-reactive T cell receptors after Ad26.COV2.S vaccination. The TCR-sequenced set comprised approximately 32 samples: approximately 20 Ad26.COV2.S vaccine recipients, 5 placebo recipients and 8 SARS-CoV-2 convalescent individuals. Participants in the trial were split at random into five groups of five each, receiving low-dose or high-dose Ad26.COV2.S once or twice, or else placebo on both occasions. Throughout the experiments and outcome assessment, investigators stayed blinded to trial group allocation. The paper's findings and limits, for the study overall: Vaccine and placebo recipients had comparable non-spike TCR breadth, which fits with the vaccine containing only spike. The study lacked the statistical power to compare responses across vaccine doses or regimens. After vaccination, spike-specific CD8+ and CD4+ T cell responses were reported to show substantial breadth. Higher spike-specific TCR breadth was observed in Ad26.COV2.S recipients than in placebo recipients (P = 0.0014). It was noted by the authors that total T cell responses may have been underestimated by the TCR breadth and depth analyses.

Taken from cysteine to phenylalanine, the CDR3 has 14 residues. Kept here is only the CDR3 DNA, which spans 42 bases and is read in frame from base 1. From a lookup of the germline V gene, CDR1 and CDR2 are SGHVS and FQNEAQ. Relative to germline, V is missing 5 bases and J is missing 5 bases, with 8 bases of the junction outside any gene match. A remark on this clone: The antigen this receptor binds is unknown. No base-level quality is on record; no much larger clone is a single base apart.

Interpreted using the paper, the treatment or condition label stands for: about 20 received Ad26.COV2.S at low or high dose, single or two shots; several received placebo; per-sample allocation not given. Repertoires of vaccine and placebo recipients were sequenced from samples collected on day 63 after the first injection. Between 29 July and 7 August 2020, Cohort 1b enrolled fewer than 30 adults aged 18-55 years at one site in Boston, USA. As a vaccine, Ad26.COV2.S was a replication-incompetent adenovirus type 26 vector that expressed a prefusion-stabilized SARS-CoV-2 spike protein derived from the original Wuhan strain. TCRbeta CDR3 regions were sequenced with the immunoSEQ Assay. After extraction, genomic DNA underwent amplification by bias-controlled multiplex PCR, followed by high-throughput sequencing. Per the original workflow: To quantify the absolute abundance of every unique TCRbeta CDR3 region, sequences were collapsed and filtered. T cell fraction was estimated by normalization of TCRbeta template counts to usable DNA, with usable DNA being measured through amplification of reference genes present in all nucleated cells. Repertoire TCRs were annotated as SARS-CoV-2-specific by exact matching of V gene, CDR3 amino acid sequence and J gene to a known reactive TCR set. MIRA supplied the reference SARS-CoV-2 TCR set, which was filtered for enrichment in COVID-19-positive ImmuneCODE repertoires so that public or cross-reactive TCRs were removed. Drawing on the MIRA antigens, annotated TCRs were analysed further at the level of specific ORF or position within ORF. Depth was the summed frequency of annotated unique rearrangements, while breadth was defined as annotated unique rearrangements over total unique productive rearrangements. Two-sided Wilcoxon rank-sum tests were applied when comparing TCR breadth between groups. TCRdb carries this immuneACCESS record with in-frame sequences only. Its versions omit some clonotypes, under half of them owing to an unresolved V gene in the studies checked, with the rest unexplained. V and J calls and clone size are given by that table; D and trimming were obtained from the DNA. The sample records 360,000 or so clones, 80% to 90% of which are singletons. The ten largest clones take up roughly 3.1% of the sample.

The input for sequencing was peripheral blood, taken in a trial of Ad26.COV2.S vaccine versus placebo. The origin of this receptor is a person between 18 and 60 years old who received the Ad26.COV2.S COVID-19 vaccine or a placebo. The chain was built from TRBV7-8 and TRBJ2-5; a stretch of 7 junction bases matches TRBD1. The CDR3 has the sequence CASSVGQARETQYF. The sequence in DNA is TGTGCCAGCAGCGTAGGACAGGCCCGGGAGACCCAGTACTTC.